These 28 T cell receptor beta chains originate from one sample sequenced in a study of shared clonotypes between healthy human individuals. The assay was immunoSEQ multiplex PCR, and TCRdb's table has in-frame clones only and misses some. The data hold around 2,000,000 clones, with around 93% observed a single time. CD8 cells regarded as naive lacked CD45RO, were positively chosen for CCR7, and omitted terminally differentiated effector memory CD45RA+ cells. The material sequenced was naive CD8+ T cells from PBMCs. These receptors were taken from a young man in good health. Some clones in this sample may be carry-over from other donors' samples.

V is TRBV5-6 and J is TRBJ1-3, with TRBD1 matching over 7 bases. This CDR3 comprises 13 residues. V was clipped by 4 bases and J by 8 bases; unmatched bases: 6. CDR1 is SGHDT, CDR2 YYEEEE, per germline. CDR3 protein: CASSGNTGDTIYF. In nucleotides, the CDR3 is TGTGCCAGCAGCGGGAATACAGGGGACACCATATATTTT.

V and J are TRBV10-1 and TRBJ1-4, with 10 bases identical to TRBD1. The CDR3 has 14 amino acids. CDR1 is WNHNN, CDR2 SYGVQD, per germline (reference sequence). V lost 8 bases, J lost 8 bases, and 8 bases stayed unmatched. CDR3 region: CASAPGQGREKLFF. The CDR3, as DNA: TGCGCCAGCGCACCGGGACAGGGGCGGGAAAAACTGTTTTTT.

The chain is built from TRBV4-1 and TRBJ2-3; D could derive from TRBD1 or TRBD2 (5 bases each). This CDR3 spans 17 amino acids. V was clipped by 5 bases and J by 5 bases, with 23 bases between them. Germline V CDR1 and CDR2: MGHRA, YSYEKL. CDR3 sequence (DNA): TGCGCCAGCAGCTTATTTTTCGGGACCGCTTTTAGAGATACGCAGTATTTT. Its translation: CASSLFFGTAFRDTQYF.

The chain carries TRBV6-5 and TRBJ2-7; D not resolved. Trimming left V 6 bases short and J 6 bases short, with 6 bases between. This CDR3 has 10 amino acids. Germline V gene sequence: CDR1 MNHEY, CDR2 SVGAGI. CDR3: CASRMFEQYF. Here the CDR3 DNA reads TGTGCCAGCAGGATGTTCGAGCAGTACTTC.

The chain combines TRBV6-1 with TRBJ2-7; possibly TRBD2 for D (6 bases). Trimming stripped 5 bases from V and 0 bases from J, with 14 bases between. This CDR3 is built from 15 residues. Germline V lookup: CDR1 MNHNS, CDR2 SASEGT. This CDR3 reads CASSPAGGSSYEQYF. CDR3 DNA sequence: TGTGCCAGCAGTCCAGCTGGAGGGAGCTCCTACGAGCAGTACTTC.

CDR3 loop: CAWSPGGTYNEQFF. Here the CDR3 DNA reads TGTGCCTGGTCGCCGGGAGGGACCTACAATGAGCAGTTCTTC. The rearrangement links TRBV30 to TRBJ2-1, with TRBD2 matching over 8 bases. J lost 2 bases, V lost 5 bases, and 5 bases had no gene match. From germline, CDR1 is GTSNPN and CDR2 SVGIG (reference sequence). This CDR3 region has 14 residues.

The chain combines TRBV2 with TRBJ1-5; D ambiguous. The V and J ends lost 1 base and 5 bases respectively, with 9 bases between them. CDR1 is SNHLY and CDR2 is FYNNEI in the germline V gene. This CDR3 region has 14 residues. CDR3 coding DNA: TGTGCCAGCAGTGAAGGACCCGGGGATCAGCCCCAGCATTTT. This gives the protein CASSEGPGDQPQHF.

V gene TRBV19 combines with J gene TRBJ2-7; 7 bases are shared with TRBD1. Germline loops: CDR1 LNHDA, CDR2 SQIVND (reference sequence). The CDR3 runs to 14 residues. V dropped 6 bases and J dropped 2; count of bases not matched to a gene: 7. The CDR3 DNA sequence: TGTGCCAGTAGCCTGAGGGACAGAGCCTACGAGCAGTACTTC. Amino acid sequence: CASSLRDRAYEQYF.

The chain links TRBV5-4 to TRBJ2-1; D gene ambiguous. Per germline, CDR1 SGHNT and CDR2 YYREEE (reference sequence). This CDR3 is built from 15 residues. V lost 0 bases to trimming and J lost 0 bases, with 7 bases between them. This CDR3 is CASSLEGSSYNEQFF. CDR3 DNA: TGTGCCAGCAGCTTGGAGGGCAGCTCCTACAATGAGCAGTTCTTC.

This clone appeared once. This chain links TRBV29-1 with TRBJ2-7; 9 positions match TRBD1. The CDR3 totals 14 residues. The junction had 8 bases not matched to a gene; V was cut back by 6 bases and J by 2 bases. CDR1 and CDR2 (germline): SQVTM, ANQGSEA. The CDR3 loop is CSVDKGTGPYEQYF. The DNA of the CDR3 is TGCAGCGTAGATAAGGGGACAGGGCCCTACGAGCAGTACTTC.

V gene TRBV4-3 combines with J gene TRBJ2-1; 9 nucleotides align to TRBD1. V gave up 1 base and J gave up 8 bases; unmatched junction bases: 6. In germline, CDR1 is LGHNA, CDR2 YSLEER. The CDR3 is 15 amino acids. The chain's CDR3 is CASSQGDRAGDEQFF. CDR3 nucleotide sequence: TGCGCCAGCAGCCAAGGGGACAGGGCGGGCGATGAGCAGTTCTTC.

V gene TRBV9 combines with J gene TRBJ2-5, with 7 bases matching TRBD1. J lost 4 bases, V lost 4 bases, and 16 bases had no gene match. Germline V lookup: CDR1 SGDLS, CDR2 YYNGEE. This CDR3 has 17 residues. In nucleotides, the CDR3 is TGTGCCAGCAGCCCCCCCATAGTGACAGGGAGTGGAGAGACCCAGTACTTC. Its translation is CASSPPIVTGSGETQYF.

The chain couples TRBV4-1 to TRBJ2-3; the D is unclear. Germline assignment: CDR1 MGHRA and CDR2 YSYEKL. Trimming stripped 0 bases from V and 5 bases from J, with 6 bases between. CDR3 size: 13 residues. The CDR3 DNA is TGCGCCAGCAGCCAAGATTGGGAAGATACGCAGTATTTT. Encoded protein: CASSQDWEDTQYF.

The rearrangement uses TRBV4-3 and TRBJ2-3; 9 bases fit TRBD2. This CDR3 spans 17 amino acids. Per germline, CDR1 LGHNA and CDR2 YSLEER. The ends lost 0 bases at V and 3 bases at J; junction bases unmatched: 7. DNA for the CDR3: TGCGCCAGCAGCCAAGATTACGCTAGCGGGGTAACAGATACGCAGTATTTT. It specifies CASSQDYASGVTDTQYF.

The gene calls are TRBV19 and TRBJ2-6, with D maybe TRBD2 (5 bases). CDR3 size: 14 residues. Germline loops: CDR1 LNHDA, CDR2 SQIVND (reference sequence). The V end was cut by 8 bases, the J end by 0 bases, with 8 bases between. CDR3 amino acids: CASGLSSGANVLTF. As DNA, the CDR3 is TGTGCCAGTGGACTCAGCTCTGGGGCCAACGTCCTGACTTTC.

The rearrangement joins TRBV7-8 to TRBJ2-1, with 10 bases fitting TRBD2. The CDR3 contains 15 residues. The ends lost 5 bases at V and 3 bases at J; junction bases unmatched: 4. CDR1 is SGHVS and CDR2 is FQNEAQ in the germline V gene. The CDR3 coding sequence is TGTGCCAGCAGCCATCGGACTAGCGGCTACAATGAGCAGTTCTTC. It translates to CASSHRTSGYNEQFF.

This chain uses TRBV29-1 with TRBJ2-1; D is undetermined. Trimming took off 4 bases at V and 8 bases at J, with 15 bases between the two ends. This CDR3 spans 13 amino acids. CDR1 SQVTM and CDR2 ANQGSEA come from the germline V gene. CDR3 sequence reads: CSVASGPFYEQFF. The CDR3 nucleotides are TGCAGCGTTGCCTCCGGGCCCTTTTATGAGCAGTTCTTC.

Written as DNA, the CDR3 is TGTGCCAGCAGCAAAGGGAGTTACGAGCAGTACTTC. Protein: CASSKGSYEQYF. This chain links TRBV11-1 with TRBJ2-7; perhaps TRBD2 as D (5 bases). The germline CDR1 and CDR2 sequences are SGHAT and FQDESV (reference sequence). The CDR3 spans 12 residues. The V and J ends lost 5 bases and 4 bases respectively, with 9 bases between them.

The chain couples TRBV7-3 to TRBJ2-7, with unresolved D. Trimming removed 5 bases at V and 5 bases at J, with 13 bases between. The CDR3 has 13 residues. Germline V gene lookup returns CDR1 SGHTA and CDR2 FQGTGA. The CDR3 is CASSLKEEDEQYF. CDR3 coding DNA: TGTGCCAGCAGCCTCAAAGAGGAAGACGAGCAGTACTTC. The full variable domain, with the rest looked up from reference TRBV7-3 and TRBJ2-7, is GAGVSQTPSNKVTEKGKYVELRCDPISGHTALYWYRQSLGQGPEFLIYFQGTGAADDSGLPNDRFFAVRPEGSVSTLKIQRTERGDSAVYLCASSLKEEDEQYFGPGTRLTVT.

The V and J genes are TRBV19 and TRBJ2-7; D might be TRBD1 or TRBD2, each matching 6 bases. This CDR3 has 14 residues. V was shortened by 5 bases and J by 2 bases, with 13 bases between the two germline ends. CDR1 and CDR2 (germline): LNHDA, SQIVND (reference sequence). The CDR3 spells CASSAQGTPYEQYF. The CDR3 DNA is TGTGCCAGTAGTGCCCAGGGGACTCCCTACGAGCAGTACTTC.

The count of this clone is one. In the same sample, other DNA sequences code for this CDR3. The chain employs TRBV19 and TRBJ1-1; D is undetermined. In germline, CDR1 is LNHDA, CDR2 SQIVND (reference sequence). The CDR3 sequence is 12 residues long. Trimming pared 5 bases from V and 2 bases from J, leaving 6 bases between. CDR3 coding DNA: TGTGCCAGTAGTCCGAGAAACACTGAAGCTTTCTTT. Translation: CASSPRNTEAFF.

This chain uses TRBV6-1 with TRBJ2-7; TRBD2 is a possible D gene (5 bases). Germline values: CDR1 MNHNS, CDR2 SASEGT. Trimming left V 7 bases short and J 0 bases short, with 13 bases between. The CDR3 runs 14 residues. For the CDR3, the DNA is TGTGCCAGCACCGGTGGACTTAGCTCCTACGAGCAGTACTTC. Its protein product is CASTGGLSSYEQYF.

The rearrangement joins TRBV5-1 to TRBJ2-7; D is unresolved. Germline assignment: CDR1 SGHRS and CDR2 YFSETQ. V shed 0 bases and J shed 0 bases, with 10 bases lying between them. The CDR3 length is 15 residues. In DNA, the CDR3 is TGCGCCAGCAGCTTGGATTCCGGACGCTCCTACGAGCAGTACTTC. Protein: CASSLDSGRSYEQYF.

This chain uses TRBV28 with TRBJ2-3; no clear D. From germline, CDR1 is MDHEN and CDR2 SYDVKM. The CDR3 length is 16 residues. Trimming removed 3 bases at V and 0 bases at J, with 13 bases between. CDR3 sequence reads: CASSFRPPPSTDTQYF. CDR3 in DNA: TGTGCCAGCAGTTTTCGCCCTCCTCCTAGCACAGATACGCAGTATTTT.

V is TRBV4-1 and J is TRBJ2-1; TRBD2 matches at 10 bases. V lost 5 bases and J lost 6; bases outside the gene matches: 4. The germline CDR1 and CDR2 sequences are MGHRA and YSYEKL. The CDR3 length is 14 residues. CDR3 sequence (DNA): TGCGCCAGCAGCTATACTAGCGGGGTCAATGAGCAGTTCTTC. Protein: CASSYTSGVNEQFF.

The V gene is TRBV29-1, the J gene TRBJ2-1; TRBD2 matches at 8 bases. The CDR3 consists of 16 residues. Looked up from germline, CDR1 is SQVTM and CDR2 is ANQGSEA. V lost 1 base to trimming and J lost 9 bases; unmatched junction nucleotides: 14. The CDR3 DNA is TGCAGCGTTGAAGGGGGGACCGGGACTAGATTCCGTGAGCAGTTCTTC. The encoded protein is CSVEGGTGTRFREQFF.

A remark on this clone: At the DNA level, this CDR3 is encoded by other sequences in the same sample as well. This chain uses TRBV27 with TRBJ2-7, with D maybe TRBD2 (6 bases). V shed 8 bases and J shed 0 bases, with 8 bases lying between them. Looked up from germline, CDR1 is MNHEY and CDR2 is SMNVEV (reference sequence). The CDR3 sequence is 12 residues long. The CDR3 region is CASHSGSYEQYF. The CDR3 DNA reads TGTGCCAGCCATAGCGGCTCCTACGAGCAGTACTTC.

This chain uses TRBV6-1 with TRBJ2-7; no definite D call. The CDR3 totals 13 residues. Per germline, CDR1 MNHNS and CDR2 SASEGT. The V gene lost 2 bases and the J gene lost 0 bases, with 5 bases spanning the gap. For the CDR3, the DNA is TGTGCCAGCAGTGAACACGTCTCCTACGAGCAGTACTTC. The encoded protein is CASSEHVSYEQYF.